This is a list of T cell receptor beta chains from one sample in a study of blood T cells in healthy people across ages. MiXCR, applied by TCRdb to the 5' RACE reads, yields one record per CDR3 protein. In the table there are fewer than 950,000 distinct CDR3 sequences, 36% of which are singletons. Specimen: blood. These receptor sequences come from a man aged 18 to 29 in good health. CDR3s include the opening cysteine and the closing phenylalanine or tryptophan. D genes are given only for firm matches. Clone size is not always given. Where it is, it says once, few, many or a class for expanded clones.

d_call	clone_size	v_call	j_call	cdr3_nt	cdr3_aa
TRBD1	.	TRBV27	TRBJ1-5	TGTGCCAGCAGTCTCGGGACAGACCCTTCCAATCAGCCCCAGCATTTT	CASSLGTDPSNQPQHF
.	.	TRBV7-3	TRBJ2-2	TGTGCCAGCAGCCCCCCCCAGGGCGACGGGGAGCTGTTTTTT	CASSPPQGDGELFF
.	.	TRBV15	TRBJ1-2	TGTGCCACCAGCAGAGGACAGTCTGCAGATGGCTACACCTTC	CATSRGQSADGYTF
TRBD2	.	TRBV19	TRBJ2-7	TGTGCCGGGGGACTAGCGGAGCTCCGCTCCTACGAGCAGTACTTC	CAGGLAELRSYEQYF
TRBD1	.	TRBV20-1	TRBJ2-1	TGCAGTGCTACGAATCCCGGGACAGGCAGAACCTACGAGCAGTTCTTC	CSATNPGTGRTYEQFF
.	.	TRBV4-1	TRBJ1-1	TGCGCCAGCAGCCAACAGGTCGATGACACTGAAGCTTTCTTT	CASSQQVDDTEAFF
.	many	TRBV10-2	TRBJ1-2	TGCGCCAGCCAGAGGGATGCCTATGGCTACACCTTC	CASQRDAYGYTF
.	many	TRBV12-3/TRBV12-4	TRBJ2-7	TGTGCCAGCAGTTTAGCGCTTTCAGGAAGCGAGCAGTACTTC	CASSLALSGSEQYF
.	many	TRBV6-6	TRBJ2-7	TGTGCCAGCGCCGGTGGATACGAGCAGTACTTC	CASAGGYEQYF
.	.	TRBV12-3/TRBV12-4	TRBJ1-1	.	CASSKPFGGGTEDFF
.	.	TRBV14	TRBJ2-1	TGTGCCAGCAGCCTGTTCCCAGACCTGGACAATGAGCAGTTCTTC	CASSLFPDLDNEQFF
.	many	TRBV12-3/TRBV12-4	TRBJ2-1	TGTGCCAGCACTTCTCGGGGGGCGAGTTACAATGAGCAGTTCTTC	CASTSRGASYNEQFF
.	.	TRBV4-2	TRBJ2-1	TGTGCCAGCAGCCAAGTCTCTGAGACCCAGTTCTTC	CASSQVSETQFF
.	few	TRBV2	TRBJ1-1	TGTGCCAGCAGTGGGAGAGGGGCTTTCTTT	CASSGRGAFF
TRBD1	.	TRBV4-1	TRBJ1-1	TGCGCCAGCAGCCAAGGAGTCCAGGGGGTAACTGAAGCTTTCTTT	CASSQGVQGVTEAFF
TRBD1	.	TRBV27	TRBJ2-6	TGTGCCAGCAGCTACAGGGGGCCTAAAAACTCTGGGGCCAACGTCCCGACTTTC	CASSYRGPKNSGANVPTF
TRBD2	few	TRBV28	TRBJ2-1	TGTGCCAGCAGTTTAAGGGGCCCATGGACTAGCGGGGACTACAATGAGCAGTTCTTC	CASSLRGPWTSGDYNEQFF
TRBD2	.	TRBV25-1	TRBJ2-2	TGTGCCAGCAGTGATGGATCACTAGCGGGTGATTCGGTGACTGGCGGGGAGCTGTTTTTT	CASSDGSLAGDSVTGGELFF
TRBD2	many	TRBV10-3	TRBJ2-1	TGTGCCATCACCCCTAGCGGGGGAGACTCCTACAATGAGCAGTTCTTC	CAITPSGGDSYNEQFF
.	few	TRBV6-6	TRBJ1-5	TGTGCCAGCAGTTATCAGGGCCAGGATAGCAATCAGCCCCAGCATTTT	CASSYQGQDSNQPQHF
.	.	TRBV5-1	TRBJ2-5	TGCGCCAGCAGGAGGTCGGGCCGGACGGACGAGACCCGGTACTTC	CASRRSGRTDETRYF
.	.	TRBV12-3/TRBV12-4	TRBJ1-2	TGTGCCAGCAGTTTCTTTGGGGGAGGCTACACCTTC	CASSFFGGGYTF
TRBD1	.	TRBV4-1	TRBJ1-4	TGCGCCAGCAGCCAAAGCCAGGGGGGCGAACCAACTAATGAAAAACTGTTTTTT	CASSQSQGGEPTNEKLFF
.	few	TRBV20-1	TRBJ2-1	TGCAGTGCTCAACCGCCACAGGGTTACATGATGGGGAATGAGCAGTTCTTC	CSAQPPQGYMMGNEQFF
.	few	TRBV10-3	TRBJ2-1	TGTGCCATCGGAAGAGGGGAGTTCTCCTACAATGAGCAGTTCTTC	CAIGRGEFSYNEQFF
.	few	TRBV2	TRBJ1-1	TGTGCCAGCAGCAGGAAATCTGAAGCTTTCTTT	CASSRKSEAFF
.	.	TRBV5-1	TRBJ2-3	TGCGCCAGCAGCTTCGGCGGGACGGCGAGTATGGGGGATACGCAGTATTTT	CASSFGGTASMGDTQYF
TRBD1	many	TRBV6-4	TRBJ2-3	TGTGCCAGCAGTGAGGGACAGGGGCCAGATACGCAGTATTTT	CASSEGQGPDTQYF
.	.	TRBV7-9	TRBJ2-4	TGTGCCAGCAGCTATCCGGCCAGCCAGGGCATTCAGTACTTC	CASSYPASQGIQYF
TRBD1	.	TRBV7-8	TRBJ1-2	TGTGCCAGCAGCGCCGGGACAGCTTTAGCTAACTATGGCTACACCTTC	CASSAGTALANYGYTF
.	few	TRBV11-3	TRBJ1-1	TGTGCCAGCAGCGCAAGGGGTTTCCCTGAAGCTTTCTTT	CASSARGFPEAFF
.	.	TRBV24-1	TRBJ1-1	TGTGCCACCAGTGGACCGAACACTGAAGCTTTCTTT	CATSGPNTEAFF
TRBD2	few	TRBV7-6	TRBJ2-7	TGTGCCAGCAGCTTAGAGGGCGGGGGTTTGGAGCAGTACTTC	CASSLEGGGLEQYF
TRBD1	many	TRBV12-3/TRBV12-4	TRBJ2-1	TGTGCCAGCCTGGAGGGACAGGGATCCTACAATGAGCAGTTCTTC	CASLEGQGSYNEQFF
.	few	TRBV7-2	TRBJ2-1	TGTGCCAGCAGCACCGCCAATGAGCAGTTCTTC	CASSTANEQFF